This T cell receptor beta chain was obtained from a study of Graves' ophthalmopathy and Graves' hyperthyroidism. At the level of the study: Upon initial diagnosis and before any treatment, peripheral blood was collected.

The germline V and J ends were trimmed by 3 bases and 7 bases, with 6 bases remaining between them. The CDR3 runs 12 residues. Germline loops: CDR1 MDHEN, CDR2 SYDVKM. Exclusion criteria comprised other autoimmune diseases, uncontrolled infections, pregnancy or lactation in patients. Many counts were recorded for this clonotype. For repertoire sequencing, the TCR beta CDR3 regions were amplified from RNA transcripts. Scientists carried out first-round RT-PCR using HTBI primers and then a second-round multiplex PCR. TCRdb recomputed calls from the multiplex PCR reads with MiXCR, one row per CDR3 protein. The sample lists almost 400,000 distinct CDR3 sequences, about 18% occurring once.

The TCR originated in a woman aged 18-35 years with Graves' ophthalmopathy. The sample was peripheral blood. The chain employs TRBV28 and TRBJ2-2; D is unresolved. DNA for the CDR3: TGTGCCAGCAGTTTCTGGGGCGGGGAGCTGTTTTTT. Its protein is CASSFWGGELFF.